This T cell receptor (beta chain) was documented in a study of blood T cell repertoires in COVID-19. About the study: Material from acute and convalescent COVID-19 was sourced from the United States, Italy and Spain. Nucleic acid was either cDNA or gDNA, and it came from T cells, B-cell-depleted T cells, or PBMCs.

How the authors handled the data: Amplified reference gene primers provided the basis for estimating nucleated cell counts. The method was immunoSEQ multiplex PCR; TCRdb's version includes in-frame clones alone and lacks a portion of them. For V, J and clone size, that table is used; D and trimming come from the DNA. The repertoire holds 140,000 or so clones, with almost 80% as singletons. Sequencing was carried out using peripheral blood. This TCR was sampled from a man over 45 with active or convalescent COVID-19.

The chain's CDR3 is CASSLGGWQETQYF. As DNA, the CDR3 is TGTGCCAGCAGCTTGGGGGGGTGGCAGGAGACCCAGTACTTC. The chain couples TRBV7-9 to TRBJ2-5; 7 bases are a match to TRBD2. Unmatched junction bases numbered 6, after V lost 3 bases and J lost 5 bases. The CDR3 extends over 14 amino acids. Germline V gene data show CDR1 as SEHNR and CDR2 as FQNEAQ (reference sequence).